This T cell receptor (beta chain) came from a study of T cell repertoires in cytomegalovirus infection. Findings and limits, study-wide: Cumulative frequency of public TCR beta families picked out carriers of CMV plus the relevant HLA.

The germline V gene encodes CDR1 MGHRA and CDR2 YSYEKL. Unmatched junction bases numbered 3, after V lost 0 bases and J lost 2 bases. The CDR3 contains 15 residues. Concerning this clonotype: Its target is not known.

Each CDR3 protein gets one entry after TCRdb re-called the reads with MiXCR. In the table there are under 600,000 distinct CDR3 sequences, approximately 17% of which are singletons. The chain carries TRBV4-1 and TRBJ1-1, with 7 positions matching TRBD1. The TCR was taken from a human donor in good health (CMV status not recorded). Some clones in this sample may be carry-over from other donors' samples. The source material was CD8+ T cells from PBMCs. The CDR3 bases are TGCGCCAGCAGCCAAGATGCAGGGGGAAACACTGAAGCTTTCTTT. Translating gives CASSQDAGGNTEAFF.